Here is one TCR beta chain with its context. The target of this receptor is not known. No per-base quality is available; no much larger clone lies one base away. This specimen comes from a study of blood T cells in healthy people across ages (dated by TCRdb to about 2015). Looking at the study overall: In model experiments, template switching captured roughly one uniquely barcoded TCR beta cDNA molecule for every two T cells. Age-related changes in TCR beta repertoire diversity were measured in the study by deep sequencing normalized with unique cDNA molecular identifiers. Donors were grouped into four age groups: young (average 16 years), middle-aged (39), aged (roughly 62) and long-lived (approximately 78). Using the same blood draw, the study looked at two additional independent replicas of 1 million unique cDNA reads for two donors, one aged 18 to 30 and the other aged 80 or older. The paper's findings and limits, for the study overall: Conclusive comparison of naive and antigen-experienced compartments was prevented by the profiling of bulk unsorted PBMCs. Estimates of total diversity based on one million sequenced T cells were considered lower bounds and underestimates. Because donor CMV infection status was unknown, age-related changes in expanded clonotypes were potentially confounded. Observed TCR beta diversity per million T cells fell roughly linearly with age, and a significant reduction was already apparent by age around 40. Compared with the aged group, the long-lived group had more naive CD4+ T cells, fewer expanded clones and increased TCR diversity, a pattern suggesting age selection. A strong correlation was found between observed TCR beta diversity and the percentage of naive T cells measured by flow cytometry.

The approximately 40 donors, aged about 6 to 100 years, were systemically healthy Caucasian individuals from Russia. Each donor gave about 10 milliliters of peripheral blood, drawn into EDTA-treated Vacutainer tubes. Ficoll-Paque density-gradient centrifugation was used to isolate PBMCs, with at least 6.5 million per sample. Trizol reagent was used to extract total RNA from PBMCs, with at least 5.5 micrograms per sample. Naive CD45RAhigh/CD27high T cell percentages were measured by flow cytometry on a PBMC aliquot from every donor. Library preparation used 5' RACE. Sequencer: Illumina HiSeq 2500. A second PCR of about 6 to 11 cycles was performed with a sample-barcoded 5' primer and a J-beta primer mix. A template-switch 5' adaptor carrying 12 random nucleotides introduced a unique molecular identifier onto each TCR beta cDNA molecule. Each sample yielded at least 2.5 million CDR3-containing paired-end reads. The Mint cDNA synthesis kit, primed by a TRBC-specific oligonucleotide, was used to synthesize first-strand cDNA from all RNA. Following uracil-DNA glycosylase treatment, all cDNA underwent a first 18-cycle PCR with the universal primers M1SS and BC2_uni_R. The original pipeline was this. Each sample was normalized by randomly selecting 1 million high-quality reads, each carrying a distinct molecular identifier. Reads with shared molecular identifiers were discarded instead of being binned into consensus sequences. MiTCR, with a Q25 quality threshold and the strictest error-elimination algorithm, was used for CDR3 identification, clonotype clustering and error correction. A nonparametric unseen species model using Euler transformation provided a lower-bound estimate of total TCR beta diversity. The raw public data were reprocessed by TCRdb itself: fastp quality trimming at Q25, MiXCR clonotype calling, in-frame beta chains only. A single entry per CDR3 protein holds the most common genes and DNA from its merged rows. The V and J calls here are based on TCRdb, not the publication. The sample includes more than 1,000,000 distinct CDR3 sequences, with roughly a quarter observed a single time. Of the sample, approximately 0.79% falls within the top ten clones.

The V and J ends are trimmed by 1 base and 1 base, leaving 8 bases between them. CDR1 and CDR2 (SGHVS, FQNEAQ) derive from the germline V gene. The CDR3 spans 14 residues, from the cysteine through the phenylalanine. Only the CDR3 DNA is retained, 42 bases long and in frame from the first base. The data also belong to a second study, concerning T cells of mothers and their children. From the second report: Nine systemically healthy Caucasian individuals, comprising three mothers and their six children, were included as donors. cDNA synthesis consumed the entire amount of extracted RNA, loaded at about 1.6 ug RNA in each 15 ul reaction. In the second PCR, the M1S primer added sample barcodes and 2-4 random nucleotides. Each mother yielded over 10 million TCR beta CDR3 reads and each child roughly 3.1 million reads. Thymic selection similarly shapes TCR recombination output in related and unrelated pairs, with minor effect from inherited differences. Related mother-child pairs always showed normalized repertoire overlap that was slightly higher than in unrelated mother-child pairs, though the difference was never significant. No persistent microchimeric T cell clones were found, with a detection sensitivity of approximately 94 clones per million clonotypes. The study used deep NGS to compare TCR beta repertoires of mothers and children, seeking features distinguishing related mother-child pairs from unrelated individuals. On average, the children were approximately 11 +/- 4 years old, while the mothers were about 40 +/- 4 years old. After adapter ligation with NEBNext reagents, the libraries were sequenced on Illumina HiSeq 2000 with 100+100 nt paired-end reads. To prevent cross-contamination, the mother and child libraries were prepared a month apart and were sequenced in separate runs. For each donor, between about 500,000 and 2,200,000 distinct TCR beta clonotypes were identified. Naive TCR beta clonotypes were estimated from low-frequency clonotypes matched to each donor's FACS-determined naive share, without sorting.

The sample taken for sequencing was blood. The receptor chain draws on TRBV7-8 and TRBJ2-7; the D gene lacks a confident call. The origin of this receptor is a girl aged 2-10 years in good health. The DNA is TGTGCCAGCAGCTTAGTAGTGAAGTCCTACGAGCAGTACTTC. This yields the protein CASSLVVKSYEQYF.